This entry describes one T cell receptor beta chain. V dropped 4 bases and J dropped 3; count of bases not matched to a gene: 15. The CDR3 length is 19 residues. CDR1 is MNHNS, CDR2 SASEGT, per germline. One entry per CDR3 protein results from TCRdb running MiXCR on the RT-PCR reads. Here the sample spans more than 500,000 distinct CDR3 sequences, 11% being singletons. The sample belongs to a study of response to subunit inactivated influenza vaccine. This same sample was also taken into another study, of T cells expressing NK-cell markers. That study reports: TCR beta libraries carry UMIs added by 5'RACE template switching. Sorting in several experiments was restricted by an anti-gamma-delta TCR antibody to alpha-beta TCR T cells.

The receptor was derived from a man over 45 who received an inactivated influenza vaccine. Sequencing was performed on PBMCs from blood, taken on the day of vaccination. J is TRBJ1-5 and V is TRBV6-1, with TRBD1 matching 10 bases. The CDR3 region has the DNA TGTGCCAGCAGTGTGTACGGATTCCGGGACAGGGGATCCAATCAGCCCCAGCATTTT. Translating gives CASSVYGFRDRGSNQPQHF.